This T cell receptor (beta chain) was sequenced in a study of TIL therapy for anti-PD-1-resistant metastatic lung cancer. The immunoSEQ assay was v3. Only in-frame clones appear in the TCRdb table, and some are missing; sequencing was by immunoSEQ multiplex PCR. The sample comprises 35,000 to 55,000 clones, roughly 78% of which are singletons, and about 16% rests with the top ten. Time point defined: pre-treatment sample, taken before nivolumab and TIL therapy. V was cut by 5 bases and J by 5 bases, with 10 bases left in between. This CDR3 is built from 11 residues. CDR1 and CDR2 from the germline V gene are DFQATT and SNEGSKA (reference sequence).

This specimen was blood, taken at baseline. The receptor's source is a man between 70 and 80 years old with non-small cell lung cancer. The rearrangement uses TRBV20-1 and TRBJ2-7, with D possibly TRBD1 on 6 matching bases. CDR3 sequence (DNA): TGCAGTGCTGCAGGGGAAAACGAGCAGTACTTC. Translating gives CSAAGENEQYF.